Listed below are T cell receptor beta chains from one sample, sequenced in a study of early T cells in non-severe SARS-CoV-2 infection. In TCRdb, the 5' RACE reads were re-called with MiXCR into one record per CDR3 protein. The repertoire holds some 59,000 distinct CDR3 sequences, 8% to 13% seen once, with roughly 4.8% in the top ten. The sample consisted of whole blood. The receptors originated from an adult who was a healthcare worker with PCR-confirmed SARS-CoV-2 infection or an uninfected control (not recorded which). Each CDR3 is given with its conserved first and last residue. A D gene is named only where the DNA matches it firmly. Expanded clones are given a class, and other clones once, few, many or no size at all.

abundance	v_gene	d_gene	j_gene	CDR3aa	CDR3nt
few	TRBV7-2	-	TRBJ2-2	CASSRDPTGELFF	TGTGCCAGCAGCCGGGACCCGACCGGGGAGCTGTTTTTT
few	TRBV20-1	-	TRBJ1-1	CSASIQGQAFEAFF	TGCAGTGCTAGCATCCAAGGGCAGGCTTTTGAAGCTTTCTTT
-	TRBV4-3	TRBD2	TRBJ2-1	CASSQDPGLAGVGEQFF	TGCGCCAGCAGCCAAGATCCGGGACTAGCGGGAGTCGGCGAGCAGTTCTTC
-	TRBV4-2	-	TRBJ2-3	CASSQDGGNTDTQYF	TGTGCCAGCAGCCAAGATGGAGGGAACACAGATACGCAGTATTTT
few	TRBV12-5	-	TRBJ2-1	CASAIELLSYNEQFF	TGTGCTAGTGCTATCGAACTACTCTCCTACAATGAGCAGTTCTTC
-	TRBV12-3/TRBV12-4	TRBD1	TRBJ2-5	CASSPGQAETQYF	TGTGCCAGCAGTCCTGGACAGGCAGAGACCCAGTACTTC
few	TRBV7-6	TRBD1	TRBJ1-1	CASSLKTGGSTEAFF	TGTGCCAGCAGCCTAAAGACAGGGGGGTCCACTGAAGCTTTCTTT
many	TRBV7-2	-	TRBJ2-7	CASSLLPVDYEQYF	TGTGCCAGCAGCCTGCTCCCCGTAGATTACGAGCAGTACTTC
few	TRBV5-4	-	TRBJ1-3	CASSLFGGGNTIYF	TGTGCCAGCAGCTTGTTCGGCGGAGGAAACACCATATATTTT
many	TRBV5-1	-	TRBJ2-2	CASSLAFAGTGELFF	TGCGCCAGCAGCTTGGCCTTTGCTGGGACCGGGGAGCTGTTTTTT
-	TRBV7-2	-	TRBJ2-3	CASSSTGASTDTQYF	TGTGCCAGCAGCTCCACGGGGGCAAGCACAGATACGCAGTATTTT
-	TRBV19	TRBD2	TRBJ2-2	CASSRGLAGGNTGELFF	TGTGCCAGTAGTAGAGGACTAGCGGGAGGAAACACCGGGGAGCTGTTTTTT
-	TRBV3-1	-	TRBJ1-3	CASSPSSGSGNTIYF	TGTGCCAGCAGCCCCTCATCAGGGTCTGGAAACACCATATATTTT
many	TRBV9	-	TRBJ1-3	CASSPHSGNTIYF	TGTGCCAGCAGCCCACACAGTGGAAACACCATATATTTT
many	TRBV29-1	-	TRBJ2-1	CSVERGNNEQFF	TGCAGCGTTGAAAGAGGGAACAATGAGCAGTTCTTC
-	TRBV5-1	-	TRBJ2-2	CASSPTGTPGELFF	TGCGCCAGCAGCCCTACTGGAACACCCGGGGAGCTGTTTTTT
-	TRBV29-1	-	TRBJ2-1	CSVYVDNEQFF	TGCAGCGTTTATGTCGACAATGAGCAGTTCTTC
many	TRBV7-2	TRBD2	TRBJ2-5	CASSSGTSVQETQYF	TGTGCCAGCAGCTCCGGGACTAGCGTACAAGAGACCCAGTACTTC
-	TRBV5-4	-	TRBJ2-3	CASSSQGTRADTQYF	TGTGCCAGCAGCTCCCAGGGGACTCGGGCAGATACGCAGTATTTT
many	TRBV30	-	TRBJ2-4	CAWRLSRFSKNIQYF	TGTGCCTGGAGGCTGTCCAGGTTTAGCAAAAACATTCAGTACTTC
-	TRBV6-2/TRBV6-3	-	TRBJ2-7	CASSGSDLRNYEQYF	TGTGCCAGCAGCGGGTCGGACTTGCGCAACTACGAGCAGTACTTC
many	TRBV6-5	-	TRBJ1-6	CASRPDGSNSPLHF	TGTGCCAGCAGACCGGACGGATCTAATTCACCCCTCCACTTT
many	TRBV7-9	TRBD1	TRBJ1-5	CASSLTGDQPQHF	TGTGCCAGCAGCCTGACAGGGGATCAGCCCCAGCATTTT
many	TRBV6-2/TRBV6-3	-	TRBJ2-7	CASSPQPGFYDQYF	TGTGCCAGCAGTCCCCAACCGGGATTCTACGACCAGTACTTC
many	TRBV29-1	-	TRBJ2-3	CSVFTWATDTQYF	TGCAGCGTTTTCACGTGGGCAACAGATACGCAGTATTTT
-	TRBV11-2	TRBD2	TRBJ2-2	CASSPWGGGNTGELFF	TGTGCCAGCAGCCCTTGGGGGGGAGGGAACACCGGGGAGCTGTTTTTT
few	TRBV29-1	-	TRBJ2-3	CSGDGVDTQYF	TGCAGCGGAGATGGGGTAGATACGCAGTATTTT
many	TRBV29-1	TRBD1	TRBJ2-3	CSVGQRTDTQYF	TGCAGCGTGGGACAGAGAACAGATACGCAGTATTTT
-	TRBV5-1	-	TRBJ1-3	CASSFSGPGNTIYF	TGCGCCAGCAGCTTTTCCGGACCTGGAAACACCATATATTTT
-	TRBV7-8	-	TRBJ2-7	CASSSASQGGNYEQYF	TGTGCCAGCAGCTCCGCGTCTCAGGGGGGGAACTACGAGCAGTACTTC
-	TRBV7-2	-	TRBJ2-1	CASSLDQYNEQFF	TGTGCCAGCAGCTTGGATCAGTACAATGAGCAGTTCTTC
few	TRBV7-6	-	TRBJ2-2	CASSLAVAAGELFF	TGTGCCAGCAGCTTAGCGGTAGCAGCCGGGGAGCTGTTTTTT
few	TRBV5-1	-	TRBJ1-1	CASSLDQQNTEAFF	TGCGCCAGCAGCTTGGACCAGCAAAACACTGAAGCTTTCTTT
-	TRBV7-9	-	TRBJ2-3	CASSPKQAGQSTDTQYF	TGTGCCAGCAGCCCGAAGCAGGCAGGACAAAGCACAGATACGCAGTATTTT
-	TRBV20-1	-	TRBJ2-1	CSAPPPGWRNEQFF	TGCAGTGCCCCTCCCCCAGGGTGGAGGAATGAGCAGTTCTTC
medium-sized	TRBV29-1	-	TRBJ2-7	CSAADSYEQYF	TGCAGCGCGGCCGACTCCTACGAGCAGTACTTC
many	TRBV11-2	TRBD1	TRBJ1-1	CASSSGTANTEAFF	TGTGCCAGCAGCAGCGGGACAGCAAACACTGAAGCTTTCTTT
few	TRBV18	TRBD1	TRBJ2-7	CASSYRDRNEQYF	TGTGCCAGCTCATACCGGGACAGGAACGAGCAGTACTTC
many	TRBV6-5	-	TRBJ1-2	CASSYISSGDRYGYTF	TGTGCCAGCAGTTACATTTCGTCAGGGGACCGGTATGGCTACACCTTC
many	TRBV5-5	-	TRBJ2-3	CASTGYLITDTQYF	TGTGCCAGCACGGGGTACTTAATCACAGATACGCAGTATTTT
many	TRBV25-1	TRBD2	TRBJ2-1	CASIGGGIPSYNEQFF	TGTGCCAGCATTGGGGGAGGGATACCGTCCTACAATGAGCAGTTCTTC
-	TRBV12-3/TRBV12-4	-	TRBJ1-1	CASGRQIAEAFF	TGTGCCAGCGGTAGACAGATCGCTGAAGCTTTCTTT
few	TRBV29-1	-	TRBJ2-6	CSVVGKVSGANVLTF	TGCAGCGTTGTCGGTAAGGTATCTGGGGCCAACGTCCTGACTTTC